This T cell receptor (beta chain) is from a study of a mutant IDH1 vaccine in newly diagnosed glioma. Time point given: week 5, during vaccination. All doses held 300 ug of mutant IDH1 20-mer peptide, with topical imiquimod. Concerning this clone: Its antigen is unknown.

TCRdb keeps only in-frame clones here, not all; method: immunoSEQ multiplex PCR. The sample contains about 38,000 clones, around 78% of which appear only once. CDR3 length: 15 residues. The ends lost 4 bases at V and 4 bases at J; junction bases unmatched: 7. The material sequenced was PBMCs, taken from a glioma patient whose treatment included an IDH1 peptide vaccine. This clonotype was obtained from a man aged 40-49 years with glioma. V gene TRBV5-3 combines with J gene TRBJ1-3, with 8 bases identical to TRBD1. Being an ORF, TRBV5-3 has a function that is uncertain. The CDR3 coding sequence is TGTGCCAGAAGCCCCAGGACAGGGAACGGAAACACCATATATTTT. This sequence encodes CARSPRTGNGNTIYF.